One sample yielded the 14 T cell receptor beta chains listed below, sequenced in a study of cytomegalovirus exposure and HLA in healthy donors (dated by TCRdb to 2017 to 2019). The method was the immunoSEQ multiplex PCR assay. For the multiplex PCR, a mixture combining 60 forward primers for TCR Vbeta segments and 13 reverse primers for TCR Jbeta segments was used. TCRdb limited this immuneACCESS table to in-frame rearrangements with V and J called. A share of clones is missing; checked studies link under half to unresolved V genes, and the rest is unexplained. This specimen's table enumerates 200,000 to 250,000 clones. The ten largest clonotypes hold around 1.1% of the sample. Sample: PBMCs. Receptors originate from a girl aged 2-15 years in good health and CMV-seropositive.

The CDR3 loop reads CASSLLAWGEREQYF. The CDR3 nucleotides read TGTGCCAGCAGCTTGCTAGCGTGGGGAGAGCGTGAGCAGTACTTC. J is TRBJ2-7 and V is TRBV5-6; possible D gene TRBD2, 6 bases. V lost 1 base and J 7 bases, leaving 18 bases between the germline ends. The CDR3 loop spans 15 amino acids. Germline-derived CDR1 and CDR2 are SGHDT and YYEEEE.

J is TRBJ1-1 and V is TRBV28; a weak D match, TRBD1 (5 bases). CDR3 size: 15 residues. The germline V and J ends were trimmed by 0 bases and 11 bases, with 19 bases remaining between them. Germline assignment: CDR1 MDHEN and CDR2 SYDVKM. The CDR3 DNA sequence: TGTGCCAGCAGTTTATGGGGGCAGGGTTCCTATGTCGCTTTCTTT. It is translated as CASSLWGQGSYVAFF.

In DNA form, the CDR3 reads TGTGCCAGCAGTTCGGGACAGGGCTATGGCTACACCTTC. It yields the protein CASSSGQGYGYTF. The V gene is TRBV6-5, the J gene TRBJ1-2; TRBD1 matches at 9 bases. Looked up from germline, CDR1 is MNHEY and CDR2 is SVGAGI. CDR3 size: 13 residues. Trimming cost V 4 bases and J 4 bases; bases outside gene matches: 1.

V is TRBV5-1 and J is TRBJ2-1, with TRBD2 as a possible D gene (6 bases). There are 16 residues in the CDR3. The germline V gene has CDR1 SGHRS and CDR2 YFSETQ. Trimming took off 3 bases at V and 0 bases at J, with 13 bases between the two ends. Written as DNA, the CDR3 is TGCGCCAGCAGCTCTGATTTAGCGGTCTCCTACAATGAGCAGTTCTTC. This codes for CASSSDLAVSYNEQFF.

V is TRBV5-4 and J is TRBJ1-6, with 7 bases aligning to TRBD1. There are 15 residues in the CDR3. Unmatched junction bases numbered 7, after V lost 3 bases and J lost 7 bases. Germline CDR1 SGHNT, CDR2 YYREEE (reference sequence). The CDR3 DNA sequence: TGTGCCAGCAGCTCCCGGGACAGCCGAAATTCACCCCTCCACTTT. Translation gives CASSSRDSRNSPLHF.

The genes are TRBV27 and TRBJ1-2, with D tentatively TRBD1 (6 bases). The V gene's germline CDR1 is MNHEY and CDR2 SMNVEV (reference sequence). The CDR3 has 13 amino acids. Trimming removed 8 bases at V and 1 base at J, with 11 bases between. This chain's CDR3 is CASGDTNNYGYTF. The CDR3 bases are TGTGCCAGCGGGGACACCAATAACTATGGCTACACCTTC.

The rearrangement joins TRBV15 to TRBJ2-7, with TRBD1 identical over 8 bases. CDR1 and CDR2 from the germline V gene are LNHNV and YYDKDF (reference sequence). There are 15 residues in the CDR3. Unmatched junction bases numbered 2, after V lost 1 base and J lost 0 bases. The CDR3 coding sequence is TGTGCCACCAGCAGAGGGACAGGGAGCTCCTACGAGCAGTACTTC. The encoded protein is CATSRGTGSSYEQYF.

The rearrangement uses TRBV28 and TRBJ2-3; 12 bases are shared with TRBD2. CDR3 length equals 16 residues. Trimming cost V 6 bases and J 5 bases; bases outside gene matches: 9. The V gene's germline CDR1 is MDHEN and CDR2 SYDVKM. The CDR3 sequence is CASSPTSGRGGDTQYF. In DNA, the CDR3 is TGTGCCAGCAGCCCGACTAGCGGGAGAGGTGGAGATACGCAGTATTTT.

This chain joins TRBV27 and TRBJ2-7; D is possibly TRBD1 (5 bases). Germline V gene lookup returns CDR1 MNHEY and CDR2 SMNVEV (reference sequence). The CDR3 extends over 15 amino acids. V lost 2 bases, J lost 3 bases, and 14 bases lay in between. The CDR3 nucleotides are TGTGCCAGCAGTTTAGGCCCGCAGGGTTACTACGAGCAGTACTTC. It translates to CASSLGPQGYYEQYF.

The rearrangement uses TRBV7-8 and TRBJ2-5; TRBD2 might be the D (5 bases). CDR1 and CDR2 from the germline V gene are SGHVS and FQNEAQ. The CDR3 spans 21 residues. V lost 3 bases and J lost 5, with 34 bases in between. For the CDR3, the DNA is TGTGCCAGCAGCTTGGAAAGTACCGGACCCCTAGCTTGGGGAGAGAAGGAGACCCAGTACTTC. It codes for CASSLESTGPLAWGEKETQYF. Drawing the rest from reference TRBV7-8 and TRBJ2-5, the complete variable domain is GAGVSQSPRYKVAKRGQDVALRCDPISGHVSLFWYQQALGQGPEFLTYFQNEAQLDKSGLPSDRFFAERPEGSVSTLKIQRTQQEDSAVYLCASSLESTGPLAWGEKETQYFGPGTRLLVL.

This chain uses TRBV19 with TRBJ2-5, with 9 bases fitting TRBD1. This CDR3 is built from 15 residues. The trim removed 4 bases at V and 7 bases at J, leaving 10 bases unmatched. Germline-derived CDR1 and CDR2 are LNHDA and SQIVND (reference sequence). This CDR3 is CASSTPDRGEGTQYF. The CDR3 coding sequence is TGTGCCAGTAGTACTCCCGACAGGGGGGAAGGGACCCAGTACTTC.

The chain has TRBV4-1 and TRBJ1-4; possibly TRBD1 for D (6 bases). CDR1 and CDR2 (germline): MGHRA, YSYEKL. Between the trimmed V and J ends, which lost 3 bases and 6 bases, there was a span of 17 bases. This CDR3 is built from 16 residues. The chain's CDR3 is CASSHTPTGRDEKLFF. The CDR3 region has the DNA TGCGCCAGCAGCCATACCCCGACAGGCCGCGATGAAAAACTGTTTTTT.

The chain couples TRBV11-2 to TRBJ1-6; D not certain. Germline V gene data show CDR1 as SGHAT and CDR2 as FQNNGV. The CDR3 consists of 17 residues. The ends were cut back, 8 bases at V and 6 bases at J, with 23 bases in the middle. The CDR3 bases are TGTGCCAGCGCCAGTCCGTCGGGCGCGGGGTTTAATTCACCCCTCCACTTT. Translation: CASASPSGAGFNSPLHF.

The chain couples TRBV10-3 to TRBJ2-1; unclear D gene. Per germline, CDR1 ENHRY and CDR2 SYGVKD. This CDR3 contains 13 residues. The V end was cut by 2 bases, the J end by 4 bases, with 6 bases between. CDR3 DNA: TGTGCCATCAGTGAGAATCTATACAATGAGCAGTTCTTC. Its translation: CAISENLYNEQFF.